The 3 T cell receptor beta chains given below trace back to one sample, sequenced in a study of T cell responses to AZD1222 COVID-19 vaccine. Method: immunoSEQ multiplex PCR; TCRdb's copy keeps in-frame clones and lacks some. The sample includes around 89,000 clones, approximately 84% of them seen just once. The sample in question was peripheral blood, obtained on day 0 of AZD1222 vaccination. The source is an adult in good health.

The CDR3 DNA follows: TGTGCCAGCAGCACCCCCGGGACAAGAAATGAAAAACTGTTTTTT. Its translation: CASSTPGTRNEKLFF. The genes are TRBV3-1 (or the pseudogene TRBV3-2) and TRBJ1-4, with TRBD1 as a possible D gene (6 bases). The CDR3 contains 15 residues. CDR1 and CDR2 (germline): LGHDT, YNNKEL (reference sequence). The V gene lost 5 bases and the J gene lost 5 bases, with 15 bases spanning the gap.

This chain connects TRBV6-1 to TRBJ2-4; TRBD1 or TRBD2 may be the D gene (5 bases each). The CDR3 sequence is 14 residues long. CDR1 and CDR2 from the germline V gene are MNHNS and SASEGT. V was pared by 1 base and J by 8 bases, with 12 bases between. This CDR3 is CASSEVFRDDIQYF. Here the CDR3 DNA reads TGTGCCAGCAGTGAAGTTTTTAGGGACGACATTCAGTACTTC.

The chain employs TRBV5-6 and TRBJ2-5; 7 nucleotides line up with TRBD2. Germline V gene lookup returns CDR1 SGHDT and CDR2 YYEEEE. J gave up 2 bases and V 3 bases, and 7 bases lay outside the gene matches. The CDR3 runs to 15 residues. The CDR3 region has the DNA TGTGCCAGCAGCTCGGTCGGGGGGTCACAAGAGACCCAGTACTTC. Its protein is CASSSVGGSQETQYF.